These T cell receptor beta chains were read from a single sample in a study of cytomegalovirus exposure and HLA in healthy donors. The table came from immunoSEQ multiplex PCR; TCRdb's copy has only in-frame clones and leaves some out. The top ten clones hold roughly 1.3% of a sample with about 190,000 clones, 85% to 90% of them seen once. The sequenced sample consisted of PBMCs. These receptors were obtained from a man under 40 in good health and CMV-seronegative. The CDR3 runs from the conserved cysteine through the conserved F or W. D genes are given only for firm matches. Not every row has a clone size; where given, it reads once, few, many or a size class.

size,D,V,J,CDR3,DNA
-,-,TRBV7-8,TRBJ2-7,CASSSPEGRNEQYF,TGTGCCAGCAGCTCCCCGGAGGGTCGGAACGAGCAGTACTTC
once,TRBD1,TRBV27,TRBJ1-5,CASSLWSGGRNQPQHF,TGTGCCAGCAGTTTATGGTCAGGGGGACGCAATCAGCCCCAGCATTTT
-,TRBD1,TRBV28,TRBJ1-5,CASNTPGQPTNQPQHF,TGTGCCAGCAATACCCCGGGACAGCCTACCAATCAGCCCCAGCATTTT
-,-,TRBV18,TRBJ1-5,CASSEDKVNQPQHF,TGTGCCAGCTCAGAGGACAAGGTCAATCAGCCCCAGCATTTT
-,TRBD1,TRBV7-9,TRBJ2-2,CASSLGTGGNTGELFF,TGTGCCAGCAGCTTAGGCACAGGGGGCAACACCGGGGAGCTGTTTTTT
-,TRBD2,TRBV5-1,TRBJ2-1,CASSLALAGTNEQFF,TGCGCCAGCAGCTTGGCACTAGCGGGTACCAATGAGCAGTTCTTC
once,-,TRBV28,TRBJ2-2,CASSPRRVAGELFF,TGTGCCAGCAGTCCCCGTAGAGTGGCCGGGGAGCTGTTTTTT
-,-,TRBV4-1,TRBJ2-7,CASSQVGGILSYEQYF,TGCGCCAGCAGCCAAGTAGGCGGGATCCTCTCCTACGAGCAGTACTTC
-,-,TRBV28,TRBJ1-5,CASSFGGGRQPQHF,TGTGCCAGCAGTTTCGGGGGAGGGAGACAGCCCCAGCATTTT
-,-,TRBV7-6,TRBJ2-5,CASSWGDSQYQETQYF,TGTGCCAGCAGCTGGGGGGACAGTCAGTACCAAGAGACCCAGTACTTC
-,-,TRBV29-1,TRBJ2-4,CSVESGSKNIQYF,TGCAGCGTTGAGTCGGGGTCCAAAAACATTCAGTACTTC
-,-,TRBV28,TRBJ2-2,CASSKGGVNTGELFF,TGTGCCAGCAGCAAAGGAGGGGTAAACACCGGGGAGCTGTTTTTT
-,-,TRBV28,TRBJ1-2,CASSPGGSSYGYTF,TGTGCCAGCAGTCCCGGGGGGTCTTCCTATGGCTACACCTTC
-,TRBD1,TRBV5-1,TRBJ1-1,CASKQGATEAFF,TGCGCCAGTAAACAGGGGGCTACTGAAGCTTTCTTT
-,-,TRBV18,TRBJ2-1,CASSPYEVNEQFF,TGTGCCAGCTCACCCTATGAGGTTAATGAGCAGTTCTTC
-,TRBD1,TRBV7-9,TRBJ2-2,CASSSDRGDTGELFF,TGTGCCAGCAGCTCGGACAGGGGTGATACCGGGGAGCTGTTTTTT
few,-,TRBV6-1,TRBJ2-7,CASSEYAGRGDEQYF,TGTGCCAGCAGTGAATACGCGGGGCGAGGGGACGAGCAGTACTTC
-,-,TRBV2,TRBJ2-7,CASSENSYEQYF,TGTGCCAGCAGTGAAAACAGCTACGAGCAGTACTTC
once,TRBD2,TRBV9,TRBJ2-7,CASSVGGLVGYEQYF,TGTGCCAGCAGCGTAGGGGGACTAGTAGGCTACGAGCAGTACTTC
-,-,TRBV2,TRBJ2-3,CASLIRSSADTQYF,TGTGCCAGTCTCATTAGGAGTTCCGCAGATACGCAGTATTTT
-,TRBD1,TRBV29-1,TRBJ2-7,CSVEERTGRTYEQYF,TGCAGCGTTGAAGAAAGGACAGGGCGAACCTACGAGCAGTACTTC
-,TRBD1,TRBV5-5,TRBJ2-7,CASSLGQGAPYEQYF,TGTGCCAGCAGCCTCGGACAGGGGGCGCCGTACGAGCAGTACTTC
-,TRBD1,TRBV6-5,TRBJ2-7,CASSYMGQGADEQYF,TGTGCCAGCAGTTACATGGGACAGGGGGCTGACGAGCAGTACTTC
-,-,TRBV2,TRBJ1-5,CASSGLQGSNQPQHF,TGTGCCAGCAGTGGGCTACAGGGATCGAATCAGCCCCAGCATTTT
-,TRBD1,TRBV19,TRBJ1-1,CASIPGGRTEAFF,TGTGCCAGTATCCCAGGGGGCCGGACTGAAGCTTTCTTT
-,-,TRBV7-9,TRBJ2-7,CASSWTVYEQYF,TGTGCCAGCAGCTGGACAGTTTACGAGCAGTACTTC
-,-,TRBV2,TRBJ2-7,CASSEAGGRRGEQYF,TGTGCCAGCAGTGAAGCGGGGGGACGCCGGGGGGAGCAGTACTTC
-,-,TRBV29-1,TRBJ2-1,CSVGERVSYNEQFF,TGCAGCGTTGGCGAGCGCGTTTCCTACAATGAGCAGTTCTTC
-,TRBD1,TRBV6-1,TRBJ2-3,CASSPSTGRTDTQYF,TGTGCCAGCTCCCCCTCGACAGGGCGGACAGATACGCAGTATTTT